This entry is about one T cell receptor beta chain. Its antigen is as yet unknown. The source of the sample is a study of cytomegalovirus exposure and HLA in healthy donors. Study-wide results and limits: A missense variant in DCLRE1C was later tied to TCR beta V- and J-gene trimming. Rates of TCR association differed by HLA locus in a later analysis, with DRB1 highest and HLA-C lowest.

In the PCR, 60 Vbeta and 13 Jbeta primers were used. Original handling: Later reanalysis found 75 million to 95 million unique TCR beta chains, 10 million to 12 million of them shared. Produced via immunoSEQ multiplex PCR; TCRdb's table is partial and in-frame only. That table gives V, J and clone size, and the DNA gave D and trimming. The data hold over 150,000 clones, with 80% observed a single time. CDR1 MDHEN and CDR2 SYDVKM come from the germline V gene. CDR3 length: 18 residues. Trimming took 4 bases from V and 12 from J, leaving 32 bases between them. The chain joins TRBV28 to TRBJ2-3; a possible D gene is TRBD1 (7 bases). The sample consisted of PBMCs. The clonotype comes from a woman in her fifties or sixties in good health and CMV-seropositive. The CDR3 loop reads CASSSRVAGPLLTGTQYF. The CDR3 DNA reads TGTGCCAGCAGTTCCCGTGTTGCGGGTCCATTATTGACAGGGACTCAGTATTTT.